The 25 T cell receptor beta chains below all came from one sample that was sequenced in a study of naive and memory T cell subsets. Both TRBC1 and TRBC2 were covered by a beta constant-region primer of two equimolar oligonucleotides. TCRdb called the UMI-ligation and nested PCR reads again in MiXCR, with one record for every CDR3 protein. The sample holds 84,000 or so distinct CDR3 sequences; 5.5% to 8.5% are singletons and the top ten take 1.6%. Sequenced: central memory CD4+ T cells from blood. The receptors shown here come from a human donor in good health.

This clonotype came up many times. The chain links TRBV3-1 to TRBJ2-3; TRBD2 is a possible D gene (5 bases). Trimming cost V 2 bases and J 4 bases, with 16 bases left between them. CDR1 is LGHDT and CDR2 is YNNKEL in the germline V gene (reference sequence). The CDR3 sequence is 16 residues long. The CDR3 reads CASSQYGGREADTQYF. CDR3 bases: TGTGCCAGCAGCCAATATGGTGGGAGAGAGGCAGATACGCAGTATTTT.

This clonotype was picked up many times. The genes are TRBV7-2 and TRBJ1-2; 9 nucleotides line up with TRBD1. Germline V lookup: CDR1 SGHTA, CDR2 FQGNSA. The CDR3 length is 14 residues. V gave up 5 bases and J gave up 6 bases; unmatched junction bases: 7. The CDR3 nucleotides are TGTGCCAGCAGCACCCACAGGGGGCAAGATGGCTACACCTTC. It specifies CASSTHRGQDGYTF.

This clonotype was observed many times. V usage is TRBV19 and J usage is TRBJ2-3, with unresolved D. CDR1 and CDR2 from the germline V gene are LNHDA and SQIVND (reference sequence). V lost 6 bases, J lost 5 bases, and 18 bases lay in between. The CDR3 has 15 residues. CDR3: CASRGDPRLGDTQYF. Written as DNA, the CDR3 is TGTGCCAGTAGAGGAGACCCGCGGCTGGGAGATACGCAGTATTTT. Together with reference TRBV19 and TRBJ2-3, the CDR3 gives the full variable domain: DGGITQSPKYLFRKEGQNVTLSCEQNLNHDAMYWYRQDPGQGLRLIYYSQIVNDFQKGDIAEGYSVSREKKESFPLTVTSAQKNPTAFYLCASRGDPRLGDTQYFGPGTRLTVL.

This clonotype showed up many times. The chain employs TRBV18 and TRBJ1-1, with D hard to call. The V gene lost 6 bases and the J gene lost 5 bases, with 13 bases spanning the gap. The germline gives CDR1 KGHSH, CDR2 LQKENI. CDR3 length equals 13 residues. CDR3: CASSSELSTEAFF. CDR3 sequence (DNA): TGTGCCAGCTCCAGTGAGTTGAGTACTGAAGCTTTCTTT.

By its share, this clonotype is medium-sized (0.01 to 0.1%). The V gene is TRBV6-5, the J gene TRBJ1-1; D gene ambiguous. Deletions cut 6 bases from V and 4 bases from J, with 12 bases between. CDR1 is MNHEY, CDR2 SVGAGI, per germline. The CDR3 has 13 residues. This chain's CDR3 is CASSFTARTEAFF. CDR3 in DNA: TGTGCCAGCAGCTTTACAGCCCGCACTGAAGCTTTCTTT.

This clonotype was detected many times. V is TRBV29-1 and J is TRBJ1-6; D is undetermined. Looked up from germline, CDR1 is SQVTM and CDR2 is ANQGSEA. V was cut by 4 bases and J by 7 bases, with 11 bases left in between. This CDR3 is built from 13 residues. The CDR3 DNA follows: TGCAGCGTTGGAAACAGCCAGAATTCACCCCTCCACTTT. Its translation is CSVGNSQNSPLHF.

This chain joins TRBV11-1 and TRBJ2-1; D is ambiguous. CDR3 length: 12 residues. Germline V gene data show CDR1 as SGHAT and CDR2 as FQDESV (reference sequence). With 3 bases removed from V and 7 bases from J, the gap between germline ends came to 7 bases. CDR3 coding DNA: TGTGCCAGCAGCTTTGTCCCTAATGAGCAGTTCTTC. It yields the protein CASSFVPNEQFF.

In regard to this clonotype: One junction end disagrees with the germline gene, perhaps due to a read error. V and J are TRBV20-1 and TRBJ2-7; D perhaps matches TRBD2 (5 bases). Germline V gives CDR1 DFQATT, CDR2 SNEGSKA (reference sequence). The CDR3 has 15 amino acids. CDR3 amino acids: CSERAVGERQYEKYF. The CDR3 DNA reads TGCAGTGAGAGAGCTGTCGGGGAAAGACAATACGAGAAGTACTTC.

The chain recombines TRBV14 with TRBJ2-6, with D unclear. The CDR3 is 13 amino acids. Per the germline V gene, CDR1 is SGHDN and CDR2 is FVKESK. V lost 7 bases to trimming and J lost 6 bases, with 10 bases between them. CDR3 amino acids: CASKRGAANVLTF. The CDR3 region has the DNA TGTGCCAGCAAACGCGGAGCGGCCAACGTCCTGACTTTC.

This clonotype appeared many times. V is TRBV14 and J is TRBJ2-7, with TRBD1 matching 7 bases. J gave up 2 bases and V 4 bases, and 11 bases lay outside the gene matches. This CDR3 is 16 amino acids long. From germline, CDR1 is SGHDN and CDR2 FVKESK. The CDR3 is CASSRNLRTGAYEQYF. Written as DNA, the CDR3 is TGTGCCAGCAGCCGCAACCTTCGGACAGGTGCCTACGAGCAGTACTTC.

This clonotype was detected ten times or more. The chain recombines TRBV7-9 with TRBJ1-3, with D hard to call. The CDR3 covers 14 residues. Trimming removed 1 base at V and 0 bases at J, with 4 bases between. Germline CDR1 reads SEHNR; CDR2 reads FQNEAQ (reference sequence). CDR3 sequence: CASSLGFSGNTIYF. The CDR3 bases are TGTGCCAGCAGCTTAGGGTTCTCTGGAAACACCATATATTTT.

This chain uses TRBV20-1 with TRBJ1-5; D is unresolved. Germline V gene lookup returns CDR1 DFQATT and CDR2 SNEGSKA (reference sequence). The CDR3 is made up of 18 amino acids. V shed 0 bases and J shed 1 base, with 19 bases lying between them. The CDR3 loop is CSARDSRRGRYSNQPQHF. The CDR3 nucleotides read TGCAGTGCTAGAGATTCGAGACGAGGCAGATACAGCAATCAGCCCCAGCATTTT.

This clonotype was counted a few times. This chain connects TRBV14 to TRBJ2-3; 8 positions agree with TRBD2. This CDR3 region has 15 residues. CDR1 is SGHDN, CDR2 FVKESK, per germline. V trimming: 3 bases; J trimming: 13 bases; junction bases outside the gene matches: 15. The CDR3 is CASSHILSAKREKYF. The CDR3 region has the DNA TGTGCCAGCAGCCACATACTTTCGGCGAAGCGGGAGAAGTATTTT.

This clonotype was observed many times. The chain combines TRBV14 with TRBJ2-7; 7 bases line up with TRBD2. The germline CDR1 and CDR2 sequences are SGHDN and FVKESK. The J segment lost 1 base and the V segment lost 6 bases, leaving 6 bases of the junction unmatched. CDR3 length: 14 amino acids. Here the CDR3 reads CASSAGVRSYEQYF. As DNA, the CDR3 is TGTGCCAGCAGTGCGGGAGTAAGGTCCTACGAGCAGTACTTC.

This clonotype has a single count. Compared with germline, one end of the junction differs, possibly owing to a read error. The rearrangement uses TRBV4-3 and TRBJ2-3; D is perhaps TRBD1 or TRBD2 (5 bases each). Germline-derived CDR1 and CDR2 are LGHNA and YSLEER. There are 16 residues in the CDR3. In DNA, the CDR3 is TGCGCCAGCAGTTCCCGGGGCCGTTCTAGCAGAGATACGCAGTATTTT. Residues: CASSSRGRSSRDTQYF.

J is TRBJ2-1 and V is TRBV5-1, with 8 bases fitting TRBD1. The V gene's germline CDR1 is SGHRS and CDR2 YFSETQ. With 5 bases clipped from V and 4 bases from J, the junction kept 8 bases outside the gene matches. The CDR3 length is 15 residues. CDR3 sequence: CASRRQGPVYNEQFF. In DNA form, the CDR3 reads TGCGCCAGCAGGAGACAGGGGCCCGTATACAATGAGCAGTTCTTC.

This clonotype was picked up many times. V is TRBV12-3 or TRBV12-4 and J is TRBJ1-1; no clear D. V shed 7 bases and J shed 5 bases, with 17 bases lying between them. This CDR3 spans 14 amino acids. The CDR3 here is CASNLAGRGTEAFF. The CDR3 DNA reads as TGTGCCAGCAACCTAGCGGGCCGAGGAACTGAAGCTTTCTTT.

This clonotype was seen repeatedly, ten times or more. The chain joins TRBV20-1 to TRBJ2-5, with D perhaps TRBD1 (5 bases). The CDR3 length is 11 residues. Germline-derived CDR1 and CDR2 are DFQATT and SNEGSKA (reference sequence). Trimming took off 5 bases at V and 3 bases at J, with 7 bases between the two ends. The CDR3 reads CSAVDKETQYF. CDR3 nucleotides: TGCAGTGCTGTGGACAAAGAGACCCAGTACTTC.

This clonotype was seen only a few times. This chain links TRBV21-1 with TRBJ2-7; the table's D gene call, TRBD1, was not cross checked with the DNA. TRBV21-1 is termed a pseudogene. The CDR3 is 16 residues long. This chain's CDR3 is CASTTYYRDRDYEQYF. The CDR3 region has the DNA TGTGCCAGCACCACCTATTACCGGGACAGGGATTACGAGCAGTACTTC.

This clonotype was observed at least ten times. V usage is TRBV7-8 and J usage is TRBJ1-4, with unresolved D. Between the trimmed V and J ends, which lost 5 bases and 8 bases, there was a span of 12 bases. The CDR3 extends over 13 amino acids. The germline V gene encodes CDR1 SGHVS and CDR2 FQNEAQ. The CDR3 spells CASSQQQFEKLFF. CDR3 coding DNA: TGTGCCAGCAGCCAGCAGCAGTTCGAAAAACTGTTTTTT.

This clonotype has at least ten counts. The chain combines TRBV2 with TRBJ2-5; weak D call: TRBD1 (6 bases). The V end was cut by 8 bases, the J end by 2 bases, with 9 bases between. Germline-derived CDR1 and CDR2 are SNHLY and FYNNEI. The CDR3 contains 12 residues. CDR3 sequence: CASGGTQETQYF. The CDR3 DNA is TGTGCCAGCGGTGGGACACAAGAGACCCAGTACTTC.

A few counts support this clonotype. This CDR3 reads CASGQYSYEQYF. DNA for the CDR3: TGTGCCAGCGGACAGTACTCCTACGAGCAGTACTTC. The chain is built from TRBV6-1 and TRBJ2-7, with TRBD1 as a possible D gene (6 bases). Trimming pared 8 bases from V and 0 bases from J, leaving 8 bases between. The germline gives CDR1 MNHNS, CDR2 SASEGT. The CDR3 runs to 12 residues.

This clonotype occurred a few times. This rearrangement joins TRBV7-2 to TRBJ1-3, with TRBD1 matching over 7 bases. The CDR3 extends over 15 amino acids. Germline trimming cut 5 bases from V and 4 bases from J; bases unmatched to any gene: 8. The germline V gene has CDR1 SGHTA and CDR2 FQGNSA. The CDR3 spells CASSPSPGGGNTIYF. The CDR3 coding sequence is TGTGCCAGCAGCCCCAGTCCAGGGGGAGGAAACACCATATATTTT.

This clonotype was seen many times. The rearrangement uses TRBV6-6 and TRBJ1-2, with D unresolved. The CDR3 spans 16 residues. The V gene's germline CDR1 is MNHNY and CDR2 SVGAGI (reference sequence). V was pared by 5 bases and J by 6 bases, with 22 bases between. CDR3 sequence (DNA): TGTGCCAGCAGTCCGTCAGAAGGTTTGGCTACCAATGGCTACACCTTC. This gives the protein CASSPSEGLATNGYTF.

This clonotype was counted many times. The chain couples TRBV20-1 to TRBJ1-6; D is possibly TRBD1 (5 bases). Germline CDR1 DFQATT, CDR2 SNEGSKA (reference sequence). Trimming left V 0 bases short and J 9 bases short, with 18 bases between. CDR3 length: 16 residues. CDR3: CSARDKGTQRGSPLHF. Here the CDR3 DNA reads TGCAGTGCTAGAGATAAGGGGACCCAAAGAGGTTCACCCCTCCACTTT.